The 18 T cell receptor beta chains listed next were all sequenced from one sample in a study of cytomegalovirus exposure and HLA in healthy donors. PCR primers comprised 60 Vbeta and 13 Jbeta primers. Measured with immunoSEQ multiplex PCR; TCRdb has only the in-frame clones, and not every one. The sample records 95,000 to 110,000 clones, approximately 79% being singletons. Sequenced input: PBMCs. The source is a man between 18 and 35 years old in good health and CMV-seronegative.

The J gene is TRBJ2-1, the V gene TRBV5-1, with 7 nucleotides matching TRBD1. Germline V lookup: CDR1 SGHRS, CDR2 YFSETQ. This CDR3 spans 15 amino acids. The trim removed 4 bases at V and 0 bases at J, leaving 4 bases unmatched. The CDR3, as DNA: TGCGCCAGCAGCCGGGACAGCAGCTCCTACAATGAGCAGTTCTTC. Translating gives CASSRDSSSYNEQFF.

As DNA, the CDR3 is TGTGCCAGCAGCCCTGTTGTTGGGGGGAATGAAAAACTGTTTTTT. Translation gives CASSPVVGGNEKLFF. The J gene is TRBJ1-4, the V gene TRBV5-4, with TRBD1 as a possible D gene (5 bases). V was clipped by 4 bases and J by 5 bases, with 15 bases between them. Germline V gene sequence: CDR1 SGHNT, CDR2 YYREEE (reference sequence). The CDR3 has 15 residues.

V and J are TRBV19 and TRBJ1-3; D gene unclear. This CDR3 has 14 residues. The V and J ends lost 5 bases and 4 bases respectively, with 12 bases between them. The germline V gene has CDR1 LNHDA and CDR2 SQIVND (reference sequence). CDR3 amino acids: CASSSRVVGNTIYF. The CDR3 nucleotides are TGTGCCAGTAGTTCCCGGGTGGTCGGAAACACCATATATTTT.

The CDR3 spells CASSYLRYETQYF. The DNA for the CDR3 is TGTGCCAGCAGTTACTTGCGGTATGAGACCCAGTACTTC. The V call is TRBV6-5, the J call TRBJ2-5; D remains unclear. Germline-derived CDR1 and CDR2 are MNHEY and SVGAGI. The V and J ends lost 1 base and 5 bases respectively, with 8 bases between them. This CDR3 has 13 amino acids.

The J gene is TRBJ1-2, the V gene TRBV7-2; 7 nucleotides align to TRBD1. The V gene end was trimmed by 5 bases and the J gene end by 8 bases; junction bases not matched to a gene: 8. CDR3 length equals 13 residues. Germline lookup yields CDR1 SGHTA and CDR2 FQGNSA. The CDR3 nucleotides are TGTGCCAGCAGCCTAGGGACAGATAAAGGCTACACCTTC. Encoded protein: CASSLGTDKGYTF.

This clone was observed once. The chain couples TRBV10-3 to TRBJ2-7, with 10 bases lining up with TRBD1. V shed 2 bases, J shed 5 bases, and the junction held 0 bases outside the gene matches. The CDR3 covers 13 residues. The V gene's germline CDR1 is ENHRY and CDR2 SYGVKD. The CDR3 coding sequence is TGTGCCATCAGTGAGGGGACAGGGGACGAGCAGTACTTC. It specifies CAISEGTGDEQYF.

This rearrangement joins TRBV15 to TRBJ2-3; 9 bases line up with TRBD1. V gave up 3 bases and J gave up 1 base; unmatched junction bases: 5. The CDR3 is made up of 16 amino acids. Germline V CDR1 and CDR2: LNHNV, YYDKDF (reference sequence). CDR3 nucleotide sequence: TGTGCCACCAGCAGGGAGAGACAGGGGGGCACAGATACGCAGTATTTT. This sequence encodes CATSRERQGGTDTQYF.

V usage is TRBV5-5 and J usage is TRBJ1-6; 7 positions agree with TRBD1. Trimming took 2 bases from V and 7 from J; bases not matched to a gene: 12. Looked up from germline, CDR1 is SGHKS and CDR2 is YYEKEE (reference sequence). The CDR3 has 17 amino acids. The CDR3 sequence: CASSFRLAGTVNSPLHF. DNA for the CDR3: TGTGCCAGCAGCTTTAGGTTGGCTGGGACAGTAAATTCACCCCTCCACTTT.

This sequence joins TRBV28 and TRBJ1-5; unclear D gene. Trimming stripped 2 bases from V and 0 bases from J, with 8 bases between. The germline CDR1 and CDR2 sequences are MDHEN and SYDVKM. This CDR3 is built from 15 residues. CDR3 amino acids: CASSLMTNSNQPQHF. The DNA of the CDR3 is TGTGCCAGCAGTTTAATGACAAATAGCAATCAGCCCCAGCATTTT.

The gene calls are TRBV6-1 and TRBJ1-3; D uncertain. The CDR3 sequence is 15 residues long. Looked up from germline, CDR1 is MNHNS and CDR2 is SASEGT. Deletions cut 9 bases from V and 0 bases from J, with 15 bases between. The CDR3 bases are TGTGCCAGTCAAGTAGAGGGTCTCTCTGGAAACACCATATATTTT. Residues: CASQVEGLSGNTIYF.

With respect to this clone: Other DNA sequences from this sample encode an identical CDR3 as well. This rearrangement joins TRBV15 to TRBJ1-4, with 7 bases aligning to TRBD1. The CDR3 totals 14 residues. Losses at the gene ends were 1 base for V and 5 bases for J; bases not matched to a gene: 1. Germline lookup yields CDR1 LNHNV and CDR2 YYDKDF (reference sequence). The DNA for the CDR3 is TGTGCCACCAGCAGAGGACAGGGAAATGAAAAACTGTTTTTT. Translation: CATSRGQGNEKLFF.

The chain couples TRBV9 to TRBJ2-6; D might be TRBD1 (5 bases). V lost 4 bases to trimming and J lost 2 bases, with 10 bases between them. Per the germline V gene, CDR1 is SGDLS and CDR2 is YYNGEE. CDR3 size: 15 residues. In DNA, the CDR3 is TGTGCCAGCAGCCAGGGTGGGACTGGGGCCAACGTCCTGACTTTC. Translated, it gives CASSQGGTGANVLTF.

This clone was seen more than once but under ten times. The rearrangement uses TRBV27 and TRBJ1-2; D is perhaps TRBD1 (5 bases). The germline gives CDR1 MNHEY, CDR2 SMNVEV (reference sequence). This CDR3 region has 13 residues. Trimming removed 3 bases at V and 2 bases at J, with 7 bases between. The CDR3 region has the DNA TGTGCCAGCAGTTTTAACAGGAACTATGGCTACACCTTC. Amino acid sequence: CASSFNRNYGYTF.

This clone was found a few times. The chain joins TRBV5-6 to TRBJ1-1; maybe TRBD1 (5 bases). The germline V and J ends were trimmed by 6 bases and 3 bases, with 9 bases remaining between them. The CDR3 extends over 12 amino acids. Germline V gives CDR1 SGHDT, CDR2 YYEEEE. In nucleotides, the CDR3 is TGTGCCAGCACCGTAGGGGACACTGAAGCTTTCTTT. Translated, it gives CASTVGDTEAFF.

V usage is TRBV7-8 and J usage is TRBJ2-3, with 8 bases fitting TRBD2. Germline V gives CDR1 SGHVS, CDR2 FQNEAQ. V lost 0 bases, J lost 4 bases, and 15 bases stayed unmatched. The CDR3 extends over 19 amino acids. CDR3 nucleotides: TGTGCCAGCAGCTTAGCGGGGCGGGGGGCTACCCCTAGTCCAGATACGCAGTATTTT. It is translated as CASSLAGRGATPSPDTQYF. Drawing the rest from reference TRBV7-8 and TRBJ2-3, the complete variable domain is GAGVSQSPRYKVAKRGQDVALRCDPISGHVSLFWYQQALGQGPEFLTYFQNEAQLDKSGLPSDRFFAERPEGSVSTLKIQRTQQEDSAVYLCASSLAGRGATPSPDTQYFGPGTRLTVL.

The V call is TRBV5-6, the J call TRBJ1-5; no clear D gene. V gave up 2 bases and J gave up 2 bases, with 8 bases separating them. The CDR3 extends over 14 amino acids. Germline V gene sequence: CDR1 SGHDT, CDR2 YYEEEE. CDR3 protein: CASSFGLGNQPQHF. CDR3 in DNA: TGTGCCAGCAGCTTTGGCCTGGGCAATCAGCCCCAGCATTTT.

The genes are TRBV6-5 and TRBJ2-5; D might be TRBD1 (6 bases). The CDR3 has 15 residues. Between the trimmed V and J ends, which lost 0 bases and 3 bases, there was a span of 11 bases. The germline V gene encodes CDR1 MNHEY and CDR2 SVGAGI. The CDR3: CASSYSTGLEETQYF. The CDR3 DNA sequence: TGTGCCAGCAGTTACTCTACAGGGCTGGAAGAGACCCAGTACTTC.

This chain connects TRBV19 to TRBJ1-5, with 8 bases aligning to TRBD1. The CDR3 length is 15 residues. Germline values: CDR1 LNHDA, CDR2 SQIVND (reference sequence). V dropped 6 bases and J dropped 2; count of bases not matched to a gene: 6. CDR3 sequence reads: CASRMDREGNQPQHF. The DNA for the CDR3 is TGTGCCAGTAGGATGGACAGGGAGGGCAATCAGCCCCAGCATTTT.